These 13 T cell receptor beta chains share one sample of origin, sequenced in a study of shared clonotypes between healthy human individuals. The table came from immunoSEQ multiplex PCR; TCRdb's copy has only in-frame clones and leaves some out. The sample lists nearly 2 million clones, around 96% seen once, with under 1.5% in the top ten. Naivety among CD8 cells was defined by CD45RO negativity and positive CCR7 selection, thereby excluding terminally differentiated effector memory CD45RA+ cells. Sequences were obtained from naive CD8+ T cells sorted from blood. These receptors originate from a man between 18 and 35 years old in good health.

The rearrangement links TRBV28 to TRBJ1-1; maybe TRBD1 (6 bases). The ends were cut back, 7 bases at V and 3 bases at J, with 18 bases in the middle. Germline values: CDR1 MDHEN, CDR2 SYDVKM. The CDR3 covers 15 residues. In DNA, the CDR3 is TGTGCCAGCACCGTTAGGACGGAGGGGGACACTGAAGCTTTCTTT. Residues: CASTVRTEGDTEAFF.

The chain employs TRBV28 and TRBJ2-7; possible D gene TRBD1, 6 bases. Trimming removed 3 bases from V and 3 bases from J, with 15 bases in between. The CDR3 consists of 15 residues. In germline, CDR1 is MDHEN, CDR2 SYDVKM. CDR3 nucleotide sequence: TGTGCCAGCAGTTTTATCCCAGGACAGAGCTACGAGCAGTACTTC. This gives the protein CASSFIPGQSYEQYF.

The genes are TRBV11-2 and TRBJ2-5; D is unclear. Trimming cost V 5 bases and J 3 bases, with 10 bases left between them. Germline V gene sequence: CDR1 SGHAT, CDR2 FQNNGV. CDR3 size: 13 residues. The CDR3 DNA follows: TGTGCCAGCAGCCCCACGGCAGAAGAGACCCAGTACTTC. Translation: CASSPTAEETQYF.

The chain joins TRBV2 to TRBJ2-5; 8 nucleotides agree with TRBD2. CDR3 length: 17 residues. J lost 1 base, V lost 0 bases, and 7 bases had no gene match. The germline V gene encodes CDR1 SNHLY and CDR2 FYNNEI. The CDR3 reads CASSEALRSGVQETQYF. The CDR3 DNA sequence: TGTGCCAGCAGTGAAGCTCTGCGTAGCGGGGTCCAAGAGACCCAGTACTTC.

The chain couples TRBV19 to TRBJ2-3; D may be TRBD1 (7 bases). The CDR3 is made up of 13 amino acids. CDR1 and CDR2 (germline): LNHDA, SQIVND (reference sequence). V gave up 7 bases and J gave up 6 bases, with 14 bases separating them. The CDR3 loop reads CASTQGGADTQYF. In nucleotides, the CDR3 is TGTGCCAGTACCCAGGGGGGAGCTGATACGCAGTATTTT.

This clone was recorded once. The V call is TRBV5-6, the J call TRBJ1-5; D perhaps matches TRBD1 (5 bases). V was shortened by 4 bases and J by 7 bases, with 9 bases between the two germline ends. The CDR3 is made up of 12 amino acids. Germline lookup yields CDR1 SGHDT and CDR2 YYEEEE. As DNA, the CDR3 is TGTGCCAGCAGCGTAGGGGACCAGCCCCAGCATTTT. This gives the protein CASSVGDQPQHF.

The V call is TRBV5-4, the J call TRBJ2-5, with TRBD1 matching 7 bases. Trimming cost V 3 bases and J 1 base; bases outside gene matches: 3. The length of the CDR3 is 14 residues. The germline CDR1 and CDR2 sequences are SGHNT and YYREEE (reference sequence). Here the CDR3 reads CASSYWDSQETQYF. The CDR3 DNA reads TGTGCCAGCAGCTATTGGGACAGCCAAGAGACCCAGTACTTC. Using reference TRBV5-4 and TRBJ2-5 for the parts outside the CDR3, the full variable domain is ETGVTQSPTHLIKTRGQQVTLRCSSQSGHNTVSWYQQALGQGPQFIFQYYREEENGRGNFPPRFSGLQFPNYSSELNVNALELDDSALYLCASSYWDSQETQYFGPGTRLLVL.

The chain uses TRBV10-2 and TRBJ2-3; D uncertain. The CDR3 has 15 residues. V was cut by 0 bases and J by 6 bases, with 13 bases left in between. Germline V gene data show CDR1 as WSHSY and CDR2 as SAAADI. CDR3 protein: CASSESIDWTDTQYF. The CDR3, as DNA: TGCGCCAGCAGTGAGTCAATTGACTGGACGGATACGCAGTATTTT.

V gene TRBV6-5 combines with J gene TRBJ2-1; TRBD2 aligns across 13 bases. Germline-derived CDR1 and CDR2 are MNHEY and SVGAGI. CDR3 size: 16 residues. Losses at the gene ends were 3 bases for V and 8 bases for J; bases not matched to a gene: 7. The CDR3 sequence is CASSYWTSGSVDEQFF. The CDR3 DNA reads as TGTGCCAGCAGTTATTGGACTAGCGGGAGTGTGGATGAGCAGTTCTTC.

DNA for the CDR3: TGCGCCAGCAGCTTGGCAGCGGGGGAGCAAGAGACCCAGTACTTC. Translation: CASSLAAGEQETQYF. V is TRBV5-1 and J is TRBJ2-5, with 8 positions matching TRBD2. The CDR3 is 15 amino acids. V was pared by 0 bases and J by 2 bases, with 3 bases of the junction left unmatched. Germline assignment: CDR1 SGHRS and CDR2 YFSETQ.

This chain connects TRBV4-1 to TRBJ2-2, with D possibly matching TRBD1 (6 bases). There are 15 residues in the CDR3. Between the trimmed V and J ends, which lost 1 base and 3 bases, there was a span of 9 bases. Germline V CDR1 and CDR2: MGHRA, YSYEKL. The CDR3 sequence: CASSQGDTDTGELFF. The DNA for the CDR3 is TGCGCCAGCAGCCAAGGGGACACAGACACCGGGGAGCTGTTTTTT.

This chain connects TRBV7-2 to TRBJ2-2; 13 bases agree with TRBD2. After removal of 3 bases from V and 6 bases from J, the junction contained 1 base not matched to a gene. In germline, CDR1 is SGHTA, CDR2 FQGNSA. The CDR3 length is 15 residues. The DNA of the CDR3 is TGTGCCAGCAGCTTCACTAGCGGGGGGGCCGGGGAGCTGTTTTTT. Encoded protein: CASSFTSGGAGELFF.

In regard to this clone: Other DNA sequences in this sample translate to the same CDR3. This chain joins TRBV30 and TRBJ2-5; D is unclear. From germline, CDR1 is GTSNPN and CDR2 SVGIG (reference sequence). This CDR3 spans 11 amino acids. V was trimmed by 5 bases and J by 5 bases, leaving 9 bases between them. The CDR3 nucleotides are TGTGCCTGGGGTAGAGAGGAGACCCAGTACTTC. Amino acids: CAWGREETQYF.